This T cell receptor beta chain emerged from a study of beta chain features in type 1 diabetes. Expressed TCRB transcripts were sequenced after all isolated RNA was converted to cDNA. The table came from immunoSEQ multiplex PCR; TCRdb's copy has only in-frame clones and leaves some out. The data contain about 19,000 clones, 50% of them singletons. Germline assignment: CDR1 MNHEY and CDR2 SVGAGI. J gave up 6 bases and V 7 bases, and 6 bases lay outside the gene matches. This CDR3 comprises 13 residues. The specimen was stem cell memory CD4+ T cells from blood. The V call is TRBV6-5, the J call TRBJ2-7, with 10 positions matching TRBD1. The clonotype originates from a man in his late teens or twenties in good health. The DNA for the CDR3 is TGTGCCAGCAAGGGACAGGGGCCTAGCGAGCAGTACTTC. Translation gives CASKGQGPSEQYF.